The source of this T cell receptor beta chain is a study of long-term antiretroviral therapy in people with HIV. With regard to this clone: Its antigen is undetermined.

The study's findings and limits: Diversity measured after ART increased yet remained under transplant donor controls. HIV repertoires showed narrower CDR3 length ranges than controls.

Version v3.0 of the immunoSEQ assay ran at survey level. The data were produced by immunoSEQ multiplex PCR, yet TCRdb's version contains in-frame clones alone and is incomplete. Of 35,000 to 50,000 clones detected, roughly nine tenths appear once; the ten largest clones hold 4% to 5.5%. Sequences were derived from unsorted PBMCs, sampled 0.1 years before starting antiretroviral therapy. This TCR was sampled from a woman in her fifties or sixties with HIV.

The CDR3 sequence is CASSFLPRRNTGELFF. Here the CDR3 DNA reads TGTGCCAGCAGCTTCCTCCCTCGTCGGAACACCGGGGAGCTGTTTTTT. The chain is built from TRBV7-3 and TRBJ2-2; D uncertain. Deletions cut 3 bases from V and 1 base from J, with 12 bases between. The CDR3 consists of 16 residues. The germline V gene encodes CDR1 SGHTA and CDR2 FQGTGA.